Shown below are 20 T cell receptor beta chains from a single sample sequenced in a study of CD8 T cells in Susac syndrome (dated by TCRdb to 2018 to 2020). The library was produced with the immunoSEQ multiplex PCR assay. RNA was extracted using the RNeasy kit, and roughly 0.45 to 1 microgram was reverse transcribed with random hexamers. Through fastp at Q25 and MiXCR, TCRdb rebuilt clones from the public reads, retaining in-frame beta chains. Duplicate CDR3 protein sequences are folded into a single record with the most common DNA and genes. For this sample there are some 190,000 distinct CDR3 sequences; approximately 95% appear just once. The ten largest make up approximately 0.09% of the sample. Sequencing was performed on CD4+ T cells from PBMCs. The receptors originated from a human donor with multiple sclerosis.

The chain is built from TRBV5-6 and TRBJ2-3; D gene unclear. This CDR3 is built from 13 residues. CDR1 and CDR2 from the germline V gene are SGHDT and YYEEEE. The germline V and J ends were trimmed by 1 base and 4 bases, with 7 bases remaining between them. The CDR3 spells CASSLKGPDTQYF. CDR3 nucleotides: TGTGCCAGCAGCTTGAAAGGGCCAGATACGCAGTATTTT.

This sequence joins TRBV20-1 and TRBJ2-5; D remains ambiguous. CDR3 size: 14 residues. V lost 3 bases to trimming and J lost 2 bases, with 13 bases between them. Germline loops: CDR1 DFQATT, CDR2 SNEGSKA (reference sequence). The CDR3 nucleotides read TGCAGTGCTAGTTGGCTGGCTTTGCAAGAGACCCAGTACTTC. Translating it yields CSASWLALQETQYF.

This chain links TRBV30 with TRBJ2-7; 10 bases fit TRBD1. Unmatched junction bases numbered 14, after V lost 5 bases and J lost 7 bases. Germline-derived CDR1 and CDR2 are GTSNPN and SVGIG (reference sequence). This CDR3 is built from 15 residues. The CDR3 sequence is CAWGPDRGRTIEQYF. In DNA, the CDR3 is TGTGCCTGGGGCCCTGACAGGGGGCGGACTATTGAGCAGTACTTC.

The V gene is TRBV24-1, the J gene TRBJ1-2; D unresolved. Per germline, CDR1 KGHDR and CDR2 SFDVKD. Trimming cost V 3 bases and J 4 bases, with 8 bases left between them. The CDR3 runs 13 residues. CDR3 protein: CATSDPPSYGYTF. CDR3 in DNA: TGTGCCACCAGTGATCCCCCCAGCTATGGCTACACCTTC.

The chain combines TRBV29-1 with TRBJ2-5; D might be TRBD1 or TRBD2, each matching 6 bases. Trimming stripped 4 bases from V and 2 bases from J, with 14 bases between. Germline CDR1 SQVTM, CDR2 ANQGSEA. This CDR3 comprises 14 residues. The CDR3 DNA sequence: TGCAGCGTTGCCGTCGGGGGCGGACAAGAGACCCAGTACTTC. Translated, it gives CSVAVGGGQETQYF.

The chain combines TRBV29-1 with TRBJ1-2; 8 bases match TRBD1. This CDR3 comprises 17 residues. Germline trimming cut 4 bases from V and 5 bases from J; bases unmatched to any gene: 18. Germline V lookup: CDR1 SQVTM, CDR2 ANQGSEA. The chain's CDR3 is CSVAYQIRGLHLYGYTF. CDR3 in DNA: TGCAGCGTTGCTTACCAGATCAGGGGGCTCCACTTGTATGGCTACACCTTC.

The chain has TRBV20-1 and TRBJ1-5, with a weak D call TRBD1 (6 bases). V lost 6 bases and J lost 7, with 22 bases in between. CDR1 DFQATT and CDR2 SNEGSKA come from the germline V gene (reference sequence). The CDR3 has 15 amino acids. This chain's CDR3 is CSALISVQGWQPQHF. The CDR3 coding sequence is TGCAGTGCCCTAATTAGTGTGCAGGGGTGGCAGCCCCAGCATTTT.

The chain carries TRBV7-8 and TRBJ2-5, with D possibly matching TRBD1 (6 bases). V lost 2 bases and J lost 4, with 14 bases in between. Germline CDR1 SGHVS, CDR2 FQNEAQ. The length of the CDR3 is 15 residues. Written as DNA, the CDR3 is TGTGCCAGCAGCTTATCGCAGGGGAAGGGAGAGACCCAGTACTTC. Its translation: CASSLSQGKGETQYF.

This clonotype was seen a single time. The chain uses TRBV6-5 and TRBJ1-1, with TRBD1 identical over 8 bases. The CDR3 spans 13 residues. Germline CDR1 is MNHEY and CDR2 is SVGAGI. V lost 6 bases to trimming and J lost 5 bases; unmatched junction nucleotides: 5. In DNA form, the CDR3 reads TGTGCCAGCAGCTCAGGGGGCGTGACTGAAGCTTTCTTT. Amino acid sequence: CASSSGGVTEAFF.

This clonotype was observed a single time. The CDR3 sequence is CAWILLGGETQYF. CDR3 bases: TGTGCCTGGATACTCCTAGGTGGGGAGACCCAGTACTTC. The chain carries TRBV30 and TRBJ2-5; D gene uncertain. Germline loops: CDR1 GTSNPN, CDR2 SVGIG (reference sequence). The CDR3 consists of 13 residues. The V end lost 4 bases, the J end lost 5 bases, and 14 bases lay between the germline ends.

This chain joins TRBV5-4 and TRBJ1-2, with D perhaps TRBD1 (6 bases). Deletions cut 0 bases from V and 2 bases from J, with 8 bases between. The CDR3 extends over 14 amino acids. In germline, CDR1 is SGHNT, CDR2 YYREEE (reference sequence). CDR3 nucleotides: TGTGCCAGCAGCTTGGACAGGGACAACTATGGCTACACCTTC. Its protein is CASSLDRDNYGYTF.

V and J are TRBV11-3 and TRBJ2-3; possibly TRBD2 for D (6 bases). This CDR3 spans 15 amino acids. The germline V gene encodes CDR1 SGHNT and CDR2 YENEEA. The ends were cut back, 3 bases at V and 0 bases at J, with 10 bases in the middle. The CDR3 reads CASSLTGTSTDTQYF. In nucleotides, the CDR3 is TGTGCCAGCAGCTTGACGGGGACTAGCACAGATACGCAGTATTTT.

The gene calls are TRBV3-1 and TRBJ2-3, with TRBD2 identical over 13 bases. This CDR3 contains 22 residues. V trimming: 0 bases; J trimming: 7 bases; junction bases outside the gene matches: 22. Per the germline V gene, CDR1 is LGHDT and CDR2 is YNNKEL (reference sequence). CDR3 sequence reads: CASSQDPTGTSGALGIVYTQYF. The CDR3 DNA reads TGTGCCAGCAGCCAAGACCCGACCGGGACTAGCGGGGCATTAGGGATTGTGTATACGCAGTATTTT.

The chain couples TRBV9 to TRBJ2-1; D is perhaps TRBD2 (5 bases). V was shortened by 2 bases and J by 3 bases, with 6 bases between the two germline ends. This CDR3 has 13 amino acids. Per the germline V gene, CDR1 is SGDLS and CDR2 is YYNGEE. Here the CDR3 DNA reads TGTGCCAGCAGCGTCGGGGACTACAATGAGCAGTTCTTC. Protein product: CASSVGDYNEQFF.

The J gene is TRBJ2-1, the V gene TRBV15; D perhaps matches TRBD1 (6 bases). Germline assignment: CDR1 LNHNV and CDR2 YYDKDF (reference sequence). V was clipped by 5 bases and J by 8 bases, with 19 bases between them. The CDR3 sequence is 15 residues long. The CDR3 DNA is TGTGCCACCAGCGGTGAACAGGGCTACGGCGATGAGCAGTTCTTC. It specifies CATSGEQGYGDEQFF.

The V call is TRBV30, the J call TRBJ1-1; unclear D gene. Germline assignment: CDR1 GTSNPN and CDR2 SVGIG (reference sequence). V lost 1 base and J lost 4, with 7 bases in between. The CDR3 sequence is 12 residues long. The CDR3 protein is CAWSGVGTEAFF. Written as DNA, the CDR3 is TGTGCCTGGAGTGGGGTGGGCACTGAAGCTTTCTTT.

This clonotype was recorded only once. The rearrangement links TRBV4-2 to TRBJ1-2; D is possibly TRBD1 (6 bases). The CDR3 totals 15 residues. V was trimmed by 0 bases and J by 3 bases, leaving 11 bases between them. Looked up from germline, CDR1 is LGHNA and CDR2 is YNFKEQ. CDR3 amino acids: CASSQEGQVYYGYTF. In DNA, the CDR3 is TGTGCCAGCAGCCAAGAGGGACAAGTTTACTATGGCTACACCTTC.

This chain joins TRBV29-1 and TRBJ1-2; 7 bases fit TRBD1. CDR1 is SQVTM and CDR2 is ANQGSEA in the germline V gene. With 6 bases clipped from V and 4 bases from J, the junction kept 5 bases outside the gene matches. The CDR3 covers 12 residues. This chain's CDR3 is CSVNRGSYGYTF. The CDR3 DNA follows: TGCAGCGTCAACAGGGGCTCCTATGGCTACACCTTC.

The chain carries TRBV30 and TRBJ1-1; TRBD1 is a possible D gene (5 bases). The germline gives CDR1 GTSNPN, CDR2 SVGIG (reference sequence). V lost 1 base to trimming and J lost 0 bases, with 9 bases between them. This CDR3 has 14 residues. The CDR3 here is CAWSGVRVNTEAFF. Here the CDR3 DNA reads TGTGCCTGGAGTGGGGTCAGGGTGAACACTGAAGCTTTCTTT. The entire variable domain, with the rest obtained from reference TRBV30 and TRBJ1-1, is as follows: SQTIHQWPATLVQPVGSPLSLECTVEGTSNPNLYWYRQAAGRGLQLLFYSVGIGQISSEVPQNLSASRPQDRQFILSSKKLLLSDSGFYLCAWSGVRVNTEAFFGQGTRLTVV.

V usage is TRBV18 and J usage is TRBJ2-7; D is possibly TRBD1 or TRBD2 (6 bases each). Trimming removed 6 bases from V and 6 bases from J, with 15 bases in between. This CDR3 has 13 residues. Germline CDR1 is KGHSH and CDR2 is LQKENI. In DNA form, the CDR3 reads TGTGCCAGCTCGCCAGGGGAGGTCGGCGAGCAGTACTTC. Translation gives CASSPGEVGEQYF.